The TCR beta chain described here comes from a study of CD8 T cells in ankylosing spondylitis. Findings and limits, study-wide: It appeared that ankylosing spondylitis blood was characterized by a TCR beta motif of under ten highly homologous variants. Peripheral blood held disease-linked clones only at relatively low frequency, and these were CD8+.

CDR1 and CDR2 (germline): SQVTM, ANQGSEA. V gave up 4 bases and J gave up 4 bases, with 6 bases separating them. This CDR3 is 11 amino acids long. A word on this clonotype: The antigen is unknown.

Each CDR3 protein gets one entry after TCRdb re-called the 5' RACE reads with MiXCR. The data contain about 250,000 distinct CDR3 sequences, 32% of them singletons. What was sequenced was blood, either unsorted or a sorted T cell fraction (not recorded which). The clonotype was recovered from a male donor with ankylosing spondylitis or in good health (not recorded which). The gene calls are TRBV29-1 and TRBJ2-3; D gene uncertain. This CDR3 is CSVVSPDTQYF. The CDR3 DNA is TGCAGCGTTGTGAGCCCAGATACGCAGTATTTT.